The 28 T cell receptor beta chains below come from one sample, sequenced in a study of OX40 agonist ivuxolimab in advanced cancers. Sequencing was performed with immunoSEQ multiplex PCR; in TCRdb, only in-frame clones are kept and a portion is missing. The sample contains 45,000 to 60,000 clones, 80% to 95% of which appear only once. Sequences were derived from CD4+ or CD8+ T cells sorted from blood, sampled in a trial of the OX40 agonist ivuxolimab. The receptors come from an adult with an advanced solid tumor such as melanoma, head and neck, liver or kidney cancer.

The gene calls are TRBV19 and TRBJ2-6; TRBD2 is a possible D gene (5 bases). V was shortened by 7 bases and J by 0 bases, with 13 bases between the two germline ends. CDR3 length equals 16 residues. Germline assignment: CDR1 LNHDA and CDR2 SQIVND (reference sequence). CDR3 region: CASNGVLDSGANVLTF. CDR3 nucleotides: TGTGCCAGTAACGGGGTTCTCGACTCTGGGGCCAACGTCCTGACTTTC. Based on the CDR3 plus reference TRBV19 and TRBJ2-6, the full variable domain is DGGITQSPKYLFRKEGQNVTLSCEQNLNHDAMYWYRQDPGQGLRLIYYSQIVNDFQKGDIAEGYSVSREKKESFPLTVTSAQKNPTAFYLCASNGVLDSGANVLTFGAGSRLTVL.

This clone occurred once. The CDR3 protein is CASSGAASVPGTF. As DNA, the CDR3 is TGTGCCAGCAGCGGGGCAGCTTCGGTCCCAGGCACCTTC. The chain recombines TRBV9 with TRBJ1-2, with D unclear. Germline CDR1 SGDLS, CDR2 YYNGEE. The length of the CDR3 is 13 residues. Trimming shortened V by 3 bases and J by 13 bases, and 19 bases separated the two germline ends.

This chain links TRBV28 with TRBJ1-5, with TRBD1 matching 7 bases. Germline CDR1 reads MDHEN; CDR2 reads SYDVKM. The V segment lost 7 bases and the J segment 0 bases; nucleotides outside the gene matches: 6. This CDR3 spans 15 amino acids. The chain's CDR3 is CASIGTELSNQPQHF. CDR3 coding DNA: TGTGCCAGCATCGGGACAGAACTTAGCAATCAGCCCCAGCATTTT. Together with reference TRBV28 and TRBJ1-5, the CDR3 gives the full variable domain: DVKVTQSSRYLVKRTGEKVFLECVQDMDHENMFWYRQDPGLGLRLIYFSYDVKMKEKGDIPEGYSVSREKKERFSLILESASTNQTSMYLCASIGTELSNQPQHFGDGTRLSIL.

The chain employs TRBV9 and TRBJ2-2; the D is unclear. CDR3 length equals 13 residues. Germline V gene data show CDR1 as SGDLS and CDR2 as YYNGEE. The V and J ends lost 1 base and 6 bases respectively, with 7 bases between them. DNA of the CDR3: TGTGCCAGCAGCGTAACGACCTCCGGGGAGCTGTTTTTT. This codes for CASSVTTSGELFF.

The chain carries TRBV6-5 and TRBJ2-1; 8 bases align to TRBD1. V lost 7 bases and J lost 2; bases outside the gene matches: 4. Germline V gene lookup returns CDR1 MNHEY and CDR2 SVGAGI. The CDR3 runs 14 residues. As DNA, the CDR3 is TGTGCCAGCAACCCGGACAGGGCCTACAATGAGCAGTTCTTC. It translates to CASNPDRAYNEQFF.

The chain uses TRBV28 and TRBJ1-1; D gene unclear. The CDR3 is 14 residues long. Trimming pared 6 bases from V and 3 bases from J, leaving 14 bases between. Germline V gene data show CDR1 as MDHEN and CDR2 as SYDVKM. CDR3 in amino acids: CASRNLGLDTEAFF. The CDR3 DNA reads TGTGCCAGCAGGAACCTAGGGCTGGACACTGAAGCTTTCTTT.

This CDR3 reads CASRITGGNEQFF. The CDR3 region has the DNA TGTGCCAGCAGGATTACGGGGGGCAATGAGCAGTTCTTC. This chain joins TRBV6-5 and TRBJ2-1; 7 bases match TRBD2. The V gene's germline CDR1 is MNHEY and CDR2 SVGAGI. The CDR3 is made up of 13 amino acids. The J segment lost 6 bases and the V segment lost 6 bases, leaving 5 bases of the junction unmatched.

The V call is TRBV29-1, the J call TRBJ2-7; no clear D. Trimming took 2 bases from V and 2 from J, leaving 22 bases between them. This CDR3 comprises 17 residues. Germline values: CDR1 SQVTM, CDR2 ANQGSEA. This chain's CDR3 is CSVELWVSRQGPYEQYF. The CDR3 bases are TGCAGCGTTGAATTGTGGGTTTCGAGGCAAGGCCCCTACGAGCAGTACTTC.

The rearrangement uses TRBV7-8 and TRBJ1-4; TRBD1 agrees at 9 bases. Germline CDR1 SGHVS, CDR2 FQNEAQ. J gave up 5 bases and V 4 bases, and 11 bases lay outside the gene matches. The CDR3 extends over 17 amino acids. For the CDR3, the DNA is TGTGCCAGCAGCTCTACGTCCGGGACAGGGCTAAATGAAAAACTGTTTTTT. The encoded protein is CASSSTSGTGLNEKLFF.

On this clone itself: The same CDR3 arises from other DNA sequences in this sample as well. This rearrangement joins TRBV7-9 to TRBJ2-1; tentatively, D is TRBD2 (6 bases). The ends were cut back, 3 bases at V and 8 bases at J, with 8 bases in the middle. The germline CDR1 and CDR2 sequences are SEHNR and FQNEAQ (reference sequence). CDR3 length: 12 amino acids. CDR3 in amino acids: CASSLGGDEQFF. The CDR3 DNA reads TGTGCCAGCAGCTTGGGGGGTGATGAGCAGTTCTTC.

This rearrangement joins TRBV10-3 to TRBJ2-3; D is unclear. The CDR3 is made up of 14 amino acids. From germline, CDR1 is ENHRY and CDR2 SYGVKD. Trimming shortened V by 0 bases and J by 2 bases, and 6 bases separated the two germline ends. In nucleotides, the CDR3 is TGTGCCATCAGTGAGTCCCCAGACACAGATACGCAGTATTTT. Translated: CAISESPDTDTQYF.

J is TRBJ2-1 and V is TRBV6-5; possibly TRBD2 for D (5 bases). The CDR3 spans 14 residues. V was cut by 3 bases and J by 10 bases, with 16 bases left in between. Germline-derived CDR1 and CDR2 are MNHEY and SVGAGI. CDR3 protein: CASSYFAGLREQFF. For the CDR3, the DNA is TGTGCCAGCAGTTATTTTGCAGGACTGAGGGAGCAGTTCTTC.

The chain links TRBV27 to TRBJ2-3, with 8 bases fitting TRBD2. Trimming cost V 2 bases and J 6 bases; bases outside gene matches: 4. The germline gives CDR1 MNHEY, CDR2 SMNVEV (reference sequence). CDR3 length equals 14 residues. This chain's CDR3 is CASSLRRGVDTQYF. In nucleotides, the CDR3 is TGTGCCAGCAGTTTAAGGCGGGGGGTCGATACGCAGTATTTT.

The rearrangement uses TRBV4-1 and TRBJ1-2, with TRBD1 as a possible D gene (6 bases). The CDR3 sequence is 13 residues long. The germline gives CDR1 MGHRA, CDR2 YSYEKL. The V end lost 5 bases, the J end lost 6 bases, and 13 bases lay between the germline ends. In DNA form, the CDR3 reads TGCGCCAGCAGCGCAACAGGGAACGATGGCTACACCTTC. This encodes CASSATGNDGYTF.

CDR3 protein: CASSVTGQSASEQYF. The CDR3 coding sequence is TGTGCCAGCAGCGTAACCGGACAATCCGCCTCCGAGCAGTACTTC. The chain has TRBV9 and TRBJ2-7; tentatively, D is TRBD1 (5 bases). The CDR3 extends over 15 amino acids. The V gene's germline CDR1 is SGDLS and CDR2 YYNGEE. The germline V and J ends were trimmed by 1 base and 6 bases, with 17 bases remaining between them.

Here the CDR3 reads CASSQRLALSYNEQFF. CDR3 nucleotide sequence: TGCGCCAGCAGCCAACGTTTGGCACTTTCCTACAATGAGCAGTTCTTC. The V call is TRBV4-3, the J call TRBJ2-1; D gene ambiguous. Per the germline V gene, CDR1 is LGHNA and CDR2 is YSLEER. Trimming removed 2 bases from V and 1 base from J, with 12 bases in between. This CDR3 is built from 16 residues.

This chain joins TRBV9 and TRBJ2-2; D possibly corresponds to TRBD2 (6 bases). V gave up 3 bases and J gave up 1 base, with 13 bases separating them. Germline CDR1 SGDLS, CDR2 YYNGEE. The CDR3 is 16 residues long. Here the CDR3 DNA reads TGTGCCAGCAGCGCACGTGGGACTCTGAACACCGGGGAGCTGTTTTTT. Amino acids: CASSARGTLNTGELFF.

The chain links TRBV27 to TRBJ1-4; perhaps TRBD1 as D (5 bases). The CDR3 runs to 14 residues. Trimming pared 2 bases from V and 5 bases from J, leaving 9 bases between. Per the germline V gene, CDR1 is MNHEY and CDR2 is SMNVEV (reference sequence). CDR3 nucleotide sequence: TGTGCCAGCAGTTTACAAACAGGAAATGAAAAACTGTTTTTT. Its protein is CASSLQTGNEKLFF.

This chain links TRBV19 with TRBJ2-4; the D gene is possibly TRBD1 (7 bases). This CDR3 spans 16 amino acids. CDR1 and CDR2 (germline): LNHDA, SQIVND (reference sequence). The germline V and J ends were trimmed by 2 bases and 2 bases, with 13 bases remaining between them. CDR3 DNA: TGTGCCAGTAGTATATGGAGGGGGCAAACCAAAAACATTCAGTACTTC. Its protein product is CASSIWRGQTKNIQYF.

The chain couples TRBV6-6 to TRBJ1-5, with a possible D match to TRBD1 (6 bases). Germline CDR1 MNHNY, CDR2 SVGAGI (reference sequence). The CDR3 covers 14 residues. V was trimmed by 6 bases and J by 3 bases, leaving 12 bases between them. As DNA, the CDR3 is TGTGCCAGCAGCAAGGACAGCGTCAATCAGCCCCAGCATTTT. It specifies CASSKDSVNQPQHF.

The chain employs TRBV9 and TRBJ2-2; TRBD2 aligns across 8 bases. With 4 bases clipped from V and 4 bases from J, the junction kept 9 bases outside the gene matches. Germline values: CDR1 SGDLS, CDR2 YYNGEE. The CDR3 totals 16 residues. CDR3 in amino acids: CASSPPGTRGTGELFF. In DNA form, the CDR3 reads TGTGCCAGCAGCCCACCCGGGACTAGAGGCACCGGGGAGCTGTTTTTT.

This rearrangement joins TRBV6-5 to TRBJ2-1; 8 bases fit TRBD2. V lost 5 bases and J lost 15; bases outside the gene matches: 9. Germline V lookup: CDR1 MNHEY, CDR2 SVGAGI. The CDR3 is made up of 12 amino acids. CDR3 amino acids: CASSEPGTSPFF. Written as DNA, the CDR3 is TGTGCCAGCAGTGAACCCGGGACTAGTCCGTTCTTC.

In the case of this clone: This CDR3 is also generated by other DNA sequences in the sample. V gene TRBV7-9 combines with J gene TRBJ2-7; TRBD1 matches 7 bases. The CDR3 spans 13 residues. Per germline, CDR1 SEHNR and CDR2 FQNEAQ (reference sequence). V was clipped by 3 bases and J by 3 bases; unmatched bases: 2. The CDR3 loop is CASSLPGGYEQYF. In DNA, the CDR3 is TGTGCCAGCAGCTTGCCAGGGGGCTACGAGCAGTACTTC. The whole variable domain, remainder taken from reference TRBV7-9 and TRBJ2-7, is DTGVSQNPRHKITKRGQNVTFRCDPISEHNRLYWYRQTLGQGPEFLTYFQNEAQLEKSRLLSDRFSAERPKGSFSTLEIQRTEQGDSAMYLCASSLPGGYEQYFGPGTRLTVT.

The V call is TRBV10-1, the J call TRBJ2-3; D uncertain. The V gene lost 3 bases and the J gene lost 2 bases, with 9 bases spanning the gap. The CDR3 runs 14 residues. Germline V lookup: CDR1 WNHNN, CDR2 SYGVQD (reference sequence). CDR3 nucleotide sequence: TGCGCCAGCAGTGACCCCGGAGCCACAGATACGCAGTATTTT. This encodes CASSDPGATDTQYF.

This chain uses TRBV29-1 with TRBJ1-2; TRBD1 might be the D (6 bases). V lost 6 bases and J 4 bases, leaving 24 bases between the germline ends. This CDR3 is 16 amino acids long. Per the germline V gene, CDR1 is SQVTM and CDR2 is ANQGSEA. The CDR3 nucleotides are TGCAGCGTACCAACGGGACACGAAAAGTCGTTCTATGGCTACACCTTC. It specifies CSVPTGHEKSFYGYTF. The full variable domain, its missing parts supplied by reference TRBV29-1 and TRBJ1-2, is SAVISQKPSRDICQRGTSLTIQCQVDSQVTMMFWYRQQPGQSLTLIATANQGSEATYESGFVIDKFPISRPNLTFSTLTVSNMSPEDSSIYLCSVPTGHEKSFYGYTFGSGTRLTVV.

This clone was found once. CDR3: CASRGNPGVGPYEQYF. The CDR3 DNA sequence: TGTGCCAGCAGGGGGAACCCGGGGGTGGGTCCCTACGAGCAGTACTTC. V gene TRBV11-2 combines with J gene TRBJ2-7; perhaps TRBD2 as D (6 bases). V was pared by 6 bases and J by 2 bases, with 20 bases between. This CDR3 is built from 16 residues. CDR1 is SGHAT and CDR2 is FQNNGV in the germline V gene.

This chain connects TRBV7-9 to TRBJ2-5; 14 bases are shared with TRBD2. Germline V lookup: CDR1 SEHNR, CDR2 FQNEAQ (reference sequence). This CDR3 has 18 residues. The junction had 7 bases not matched to a gene; V was cut back by 1 base and J by 3 bases. CDR3: CASSLGSGTSGGKETQYF. In DNA, the CDR3 is TGTGCCAGCAGCTTAGGGTCCGGGACTAGCGGGGGTAAAGAGACCCAGTACTTC.

The rearrangement uses TRBV19 and TRBJ2-7; D gene uncertain. There are 13 residues in the CDR3. In germline, CDR1 is LNHDA, CDR2 SQIVND (reference sequence). With 4 bases removed from V and 5 bases from J, the gap between germline ends came to 12 bases. The CDR3 region is CASSTWGMDEQYF. As DNA, the CDR3 is TGTGCCAGTAGTACGTGGGGTATGGACGAGCAGTACTTC.